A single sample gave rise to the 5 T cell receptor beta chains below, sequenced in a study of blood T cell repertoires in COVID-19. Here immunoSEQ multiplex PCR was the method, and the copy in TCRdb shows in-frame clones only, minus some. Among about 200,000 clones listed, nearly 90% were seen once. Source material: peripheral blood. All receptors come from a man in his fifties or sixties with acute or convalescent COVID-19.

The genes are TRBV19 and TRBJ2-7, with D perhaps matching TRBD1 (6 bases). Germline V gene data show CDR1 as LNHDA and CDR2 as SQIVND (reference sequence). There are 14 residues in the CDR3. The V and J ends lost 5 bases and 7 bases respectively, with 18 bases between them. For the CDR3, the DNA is TGTGCCAGTAGTCAGGGGCTCGGAATGGGGGAGCAGTACGTC. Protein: CASSQGLGMGEQYV.

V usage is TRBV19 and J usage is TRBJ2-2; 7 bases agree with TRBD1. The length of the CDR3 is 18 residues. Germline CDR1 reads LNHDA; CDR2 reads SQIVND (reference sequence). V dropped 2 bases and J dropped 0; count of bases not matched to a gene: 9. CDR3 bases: TGTGCCAGTAGTATACCTCTCTTCGGGACAGCGAACACCGGGGAGCTGTTTTTT. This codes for CASSIPLFGTANTGELFF.

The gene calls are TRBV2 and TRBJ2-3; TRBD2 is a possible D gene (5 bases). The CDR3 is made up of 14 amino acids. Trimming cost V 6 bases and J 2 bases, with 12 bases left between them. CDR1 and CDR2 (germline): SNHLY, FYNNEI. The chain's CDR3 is CASSVERITDTQYF. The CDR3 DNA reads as TGTGCCAGCAGCGTAGAGCGGATCACAGATACGCAGTATTTT.

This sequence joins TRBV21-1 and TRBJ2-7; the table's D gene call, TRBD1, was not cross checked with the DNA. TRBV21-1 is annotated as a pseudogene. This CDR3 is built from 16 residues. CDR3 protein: CASSTNRVPSSYEQYV. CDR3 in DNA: TGTGCCAGCAGCACCAACAGGGTGCCATCGTCCTACGAGCAGTACGTC.

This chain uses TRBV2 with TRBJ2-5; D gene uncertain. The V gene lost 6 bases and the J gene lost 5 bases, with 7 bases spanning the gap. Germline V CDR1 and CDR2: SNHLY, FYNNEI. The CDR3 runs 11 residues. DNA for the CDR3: TGTGCCAGCAGGAGCTGGGAGACCCAGTACTTC. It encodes CASRSWETQYF.